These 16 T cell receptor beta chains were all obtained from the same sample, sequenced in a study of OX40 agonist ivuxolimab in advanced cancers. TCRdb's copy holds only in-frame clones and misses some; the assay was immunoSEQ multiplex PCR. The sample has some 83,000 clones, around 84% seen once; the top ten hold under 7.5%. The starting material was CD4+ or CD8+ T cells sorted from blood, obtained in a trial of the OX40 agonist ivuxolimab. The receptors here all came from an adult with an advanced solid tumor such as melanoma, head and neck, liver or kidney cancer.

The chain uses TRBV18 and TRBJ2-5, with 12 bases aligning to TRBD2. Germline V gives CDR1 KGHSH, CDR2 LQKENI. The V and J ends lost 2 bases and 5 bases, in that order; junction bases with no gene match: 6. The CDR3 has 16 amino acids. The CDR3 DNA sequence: TGTGCCAGCTCACCAAGCCTAGCGGGAGGGAAGGAGACCCAGTACTTC. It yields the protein CASSPSLAGGKETQYF.

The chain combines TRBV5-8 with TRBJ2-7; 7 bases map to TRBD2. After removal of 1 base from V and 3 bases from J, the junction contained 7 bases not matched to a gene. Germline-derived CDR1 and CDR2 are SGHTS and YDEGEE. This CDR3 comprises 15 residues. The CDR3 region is CASSLSPSGVYEQYF. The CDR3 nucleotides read TGTGCCAGCAGCTTGAGTCCTAGCGGAGTCTACGAGCAGTACTTC.

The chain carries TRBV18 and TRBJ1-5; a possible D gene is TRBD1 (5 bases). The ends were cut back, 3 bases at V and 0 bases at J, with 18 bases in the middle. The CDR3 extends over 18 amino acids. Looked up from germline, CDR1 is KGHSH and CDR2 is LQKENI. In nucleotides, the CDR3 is TGTGCCAGCTCACCCCTCCCTGGGGCGCGGATTAGCAATCAGCCCCAGCATTTT. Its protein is CASSPLPGARISNQPQHF.

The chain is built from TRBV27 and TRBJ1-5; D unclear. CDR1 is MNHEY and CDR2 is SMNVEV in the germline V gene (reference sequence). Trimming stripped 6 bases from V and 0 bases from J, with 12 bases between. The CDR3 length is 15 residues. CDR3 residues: CASSPTAYSNQPQHF. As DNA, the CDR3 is TGTGCCAGCAGCCCCACAGCTTATAGCAATCAGCCCCAGCATTTT.

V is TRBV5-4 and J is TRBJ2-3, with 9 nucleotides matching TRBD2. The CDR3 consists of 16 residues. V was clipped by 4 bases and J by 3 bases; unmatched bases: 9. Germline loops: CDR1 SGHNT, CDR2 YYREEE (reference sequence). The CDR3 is CASSTPRGGVTDTQYF. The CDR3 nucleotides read TGTGCCAGCAGCACACCGCGGGGGGGAGTGACAGATACGCAGTATTTT. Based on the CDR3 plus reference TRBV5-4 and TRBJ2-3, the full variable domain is ETGVTQSPTHLIKTRGQQVTLRCSSQSGHNTVSWYQQALGQGPQFIFQYYREEENGRGNFPPRFSGLQFPNYSSELNVNALELDDSALYLCASSTPRGGVTDTQYFGPGTRLTVL.

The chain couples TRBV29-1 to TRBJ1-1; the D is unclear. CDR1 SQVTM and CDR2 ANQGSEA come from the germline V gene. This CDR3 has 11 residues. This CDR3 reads CNSRRRTEAFF. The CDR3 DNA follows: TGCAACTCACGGCGTAGAACTGAAGCTTTCTTT. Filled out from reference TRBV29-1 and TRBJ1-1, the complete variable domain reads SAVISQKPSRDICQRGTSLTIQCQVDSQVTMMFWYRQQPGQSLTLIATANQGSEATYESGFVIDKFPISRPNLTFSTLTVSNMSPEDSSIYLCNSRRRTEAFFGQGTRLTVV.

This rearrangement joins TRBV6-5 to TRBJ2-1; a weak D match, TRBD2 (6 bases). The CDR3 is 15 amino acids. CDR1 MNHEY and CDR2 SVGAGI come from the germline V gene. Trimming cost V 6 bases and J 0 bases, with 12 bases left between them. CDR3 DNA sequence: TGTGCCAGCAGCCGGGGGTTGGGCTCCTACAATGAGCAGTTCTTC. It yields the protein CASSRGLGSYNEQFF.

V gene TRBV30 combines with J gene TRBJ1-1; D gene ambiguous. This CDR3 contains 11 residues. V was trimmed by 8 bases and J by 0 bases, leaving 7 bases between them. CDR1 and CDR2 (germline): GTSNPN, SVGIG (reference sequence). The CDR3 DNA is TGTGCCGCCAGAGTGAACACTGAAGCTTTCTTT. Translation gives CAARVNTEAFF.

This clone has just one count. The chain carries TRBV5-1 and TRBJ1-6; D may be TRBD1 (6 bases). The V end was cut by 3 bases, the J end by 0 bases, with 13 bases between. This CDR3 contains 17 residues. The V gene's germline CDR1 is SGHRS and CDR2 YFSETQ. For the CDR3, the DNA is TGCGCCAGCAGCTACTCCCCGACAGGCTCCTATAATTCACCCCTCCACTTT. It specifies CASSYSPTGSYNSPLHF.

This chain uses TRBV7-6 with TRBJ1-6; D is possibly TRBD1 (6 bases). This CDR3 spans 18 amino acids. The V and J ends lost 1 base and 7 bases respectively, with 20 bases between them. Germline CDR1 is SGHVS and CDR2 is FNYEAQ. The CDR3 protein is CASSLVPLTGQQNSPLHF. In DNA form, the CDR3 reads TGTGCCAGCAGCTTAGTCCCGCTCACGGGACAACAAAATTCACCCCTCCACTTT.

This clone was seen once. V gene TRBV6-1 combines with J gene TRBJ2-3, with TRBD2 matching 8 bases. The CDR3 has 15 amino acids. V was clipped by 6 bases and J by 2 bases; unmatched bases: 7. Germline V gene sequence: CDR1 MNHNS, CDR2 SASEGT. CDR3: CASSLRGGYTDTQYF. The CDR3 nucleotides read TGTGCCAGCAGCCTACGGGGGGGATACACAGATACGCAGTATTTT.

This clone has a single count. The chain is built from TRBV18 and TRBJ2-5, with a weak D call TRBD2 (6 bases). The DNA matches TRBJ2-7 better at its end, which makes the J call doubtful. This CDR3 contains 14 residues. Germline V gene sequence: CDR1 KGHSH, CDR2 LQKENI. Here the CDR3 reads CASSPPGLSYEQYF. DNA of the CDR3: TGTGCCAGCTCACCTCCGGGACTCTCCTACGAGCAGTACTTC.

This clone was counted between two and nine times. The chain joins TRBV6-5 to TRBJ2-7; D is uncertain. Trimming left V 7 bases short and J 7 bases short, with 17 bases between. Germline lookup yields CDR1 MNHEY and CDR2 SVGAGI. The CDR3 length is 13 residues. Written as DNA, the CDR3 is TGTGCCAGCACCGGTTCCTCCCTCCGGGAGCAGTACTTC. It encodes CASTGSSLREQYF.

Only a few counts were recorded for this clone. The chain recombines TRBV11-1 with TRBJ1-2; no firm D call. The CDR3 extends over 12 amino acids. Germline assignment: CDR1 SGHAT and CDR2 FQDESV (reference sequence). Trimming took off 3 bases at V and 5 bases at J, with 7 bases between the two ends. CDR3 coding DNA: TGTGCCAGCAGCTTCTCAGAATATGGCTACACCTTC. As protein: CASSFSEYGYTF.

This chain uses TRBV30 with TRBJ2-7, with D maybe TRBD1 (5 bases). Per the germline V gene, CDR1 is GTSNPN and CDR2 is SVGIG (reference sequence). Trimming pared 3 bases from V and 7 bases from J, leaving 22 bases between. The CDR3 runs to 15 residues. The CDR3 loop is CAWRHRRVIPHEQYF. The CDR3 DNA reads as TGTGCCTGGAGGCACCGCAGGGTAATCCCTCATGAGCAGTACTTC.

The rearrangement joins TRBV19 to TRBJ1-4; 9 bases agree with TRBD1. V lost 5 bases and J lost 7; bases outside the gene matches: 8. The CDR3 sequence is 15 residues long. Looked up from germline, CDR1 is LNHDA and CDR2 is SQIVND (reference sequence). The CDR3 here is CASSPRTGAGEKLFF. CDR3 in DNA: TGTGCCAGTAGTCCCAGGACAGGGGCAGGTGAAAAACTGTTTTTT.